This TCR beta chain was identified during a study of blood T cell repertoires in COVID-19. Whole-study context: There were acute and convalescent COVID-19 samples, and they came from the United States, Italy and Spain. T cells, B-cell-depleted T cells, or PBMCs provided the cDNA or gDNA that served as material.

Germline-derived CDR1 and CDR2 are SGDLS and YYNGEE. The V gene end was trimmed by 4 bases and the J gene end by 7 bases; junction bases not matched to a gene: 5. This CDR3 is built from 14 residues. Methods used by the authors: It was from reference gene primer amplification that nucleated cell counts were estimated. The method was immunoSEQ multiplex PCR; TCRdb's version includes in-frame clones alone and lacks a portion of them. The D gene and trimming were derived from the DNA, and the V and J assignments and clone size from that table. This sample has 120,000 or so clones, with approximately 90% found just once.

The receptor was derived from a human donor in a cohort sampled during active COVID-19. This chain connects TRBV9 to TRBJ1-6, with 7 bases identical to TRBD1. Sequencing was performed on peripheral blood. CDR3 residues: CASSTGQSNSPLHF. The CDR3, as DNA: TGTGCCAGCAGCACGGGACAGTCCAATTCACCCCTCCACTTT.